The present entry profiles one TCR beta chain with its context. This sample was included in a study of monozygotic twins with inflammatory bowel disease. The CDR3 sequence is 13 residues long. Per the germline V gene, CDR1 is MNHEY and CDR2 is SVGEGT. Reprocessing the 5' RACE reads, TCRdb reports a single entry for every CDR3 protein and omits DNA. The sample yields just over 300,000 distinct CDR3 sequences, of which the top ten take up 5.6%. The chain joins TRBV6-2 or TRBV6-3 to TRBJ2-7; lacking DNA, the TRBD1 call made by TCRdb goes unchecked. Material for sequencing was blood. The clonotype comes from a human donor with ulcerative colitis or Crohn's disease, or a healthy co-twin of an affected twin (not recorded which). CDR3 region: CASTITGPYEQYF.